A selection of T cell receptor beta chains follows, all from one sample in a study of OX40 agonist ivuxolimab in advanced cancers. The assay was immunoSEQ multiplex PCR, and TCRdb's table has in-frame clones only and misses some. The table records about 63,000 clones, about 88% of them present only once. The source was CD4+ or CD8+ T cells sorted from blood, collected in a trial of the OX40 agonist ivuxolimab. These receptors originate from an adult with an advanced solid tumor such as melanoma, head and neck, liver or kidney cancer. Each CDR3 is given with its conserved first and last residue. D genes are given only for firm matches. Rows give clone size only sometimes, using once, few, many, or a class for an expanded clone.

d_call	cdr3_length	j_call	v_call	clone_size	cdr3_aa	cdr3_nt
.	14	TRBJ2-7	TRBV2	once	CASSKRDSRYEQYF	TGTGCCAGCAGCAAAAGGGATAGTCGATACGAGCAGTACTTC
TRBD2	15	TRBJ2-1	TRBV7-2	few	CASSQDGGARNEQFF	TGTGCCAGCAGCCAGGACGGGGGGGCCAGGAATGAGCAGTTCTTC
.	14	TRBJ2-3	TRBV25-1	.	CASSSEGGTDTQYF	TGTGCCAGCAGTTCTGAGGGTGGCACAGATACGCAGTATTTT
.	12	TRBJ1-2	TRBV19	once	CASRQGGYGYTF	TGTGCCAGTAGACAGGGAGGCTATGGCTACACCTTC
TRBD2	17	TRBJ2-3	TRBV19	.	CASSRSTSGRKRDTQYF	TGTGCCAGTAGTCGTTCGACTAGCGGGAGGAAGAGGGATACGCAGTATTTT
.	16	TRBJ2-7	TRBV6-5	.	CASSSRRGTPDNEQYF	TGTGCCAGCAGTTCTCGTCGCGGGACTCCGGACAACGAGCAGTACTTC
TRBD1	16	TRBJ2-7	TRBV11-2	.	CASSSNLGQGAYEQYF	TGTGCCAGCAGCTCAAACCTGGGACAGGGGGCCTACGAGCAGTACTTC
.	16	TRBJ2-3	TRBV21-1	.	CASSEIAGNRTDTQYF	TGTGCCAGCAGCGAGATAGCGGGGAACCGCACAGATACGCAGTATTTT
.	15	TRBJ1-3	TRBV6-5	.	CASSFPRSSGNTIYF	TGTGCCAGCAGTTTCCCCCGGAGCTCTGGAAACACCATATATTTT
.	13	TRBJ1-1	TRBV5-1	.	CASSLMPRAEAFF	TGCGCCAGCAGCTTGATGCCCCGGGCTGAAGCTTTCTTT
.	15	TRBJ1-2	TRBV9	.	CASSPEAGVLDGYTF	TGTGCCAGCAGCCCTGAGGCAGGTGTTTTAGATGGCTACACCTTC
TRBD2	13	TRBJ2-7	TRBV4-3	.	CASSQASGNEQYF	TGCGCCAGCAGCCAAGCAAGCGGGAACGAGCAGTACTTC
TRBD1	15	TRBJ2-1	TRBV19	.	CASSLQGLSYNEQFF	TGTGCCAGTAGCCTACAGGGGCTTTCCTACAATGAGCAGTTCTTC
.	17	TRBJ2-1	TRBV10-1	.	CASSDRGLGRVNNEQFF	TGCGCCAGCAGTGATCGCGGTCTGGGCCGGGTAAACAATGAGCAGTTCTTC
TRBD2	15	TRBJ2-5	TRBV10-3	.	CAIRPGLAVQETQYF	TGTGCCATCAGGCCTGGACTAGCGGTTCAAGAGACCCAGTACTTC
.	14	TRBJ2-2	TRBV9	.	CASSVAGVTGELFF	TGTGCCAGCAGCGTGGCAGGGGTCACCGGGGAGCTGTTTTTT
.	15	TRBJ2-3	TRBV5-1	few	CASSLAASSTDTQYF	TGCGCCAGCAGCTTAGCGGCATCTAGCACAGATACGCAGTATTTT
.	13	TRBJ2-2	TRBV19	once	CASSILGTGELFF	TGTGCCAGTAGTATATTAGGGACCGGGGAGCTGTTTTTT
TRBD2	21	TRBJ2-3	TRBV7-3	.	CASSLNPGWSGRVGFADTQYF	TGTGCCAGCAGCTTAAACCCCGGTTGGAGCGGGAGAGTCGGCTTCGCAGATACGCAGTATTTT
TRBD2	16	TRBJ2-3	TRBV2	.	CASRMTSGGSTDTQYF	TGTGCCAGCAGGATGACTAGCGGGGGGTCCACAGATACGCAGTATTTT
TRBD1	12	TRBJ2-1	TRBV6-6	once	CASSPPRQGRFF	TGTGCCAGCAGTCCTCCAAGACAGGGTCGCTTCTTC
.	11	TRBJ1-2	TRBV29-1	.	CSVGSNYGYTF	TGCAGCGTTGGGAGTAACTATGGCTACACCTTC
.	10	TRBJ2-5	TRBV19	.	CASRGETQYF	TGTGCCAGTAGGGGAGAGACCCAGTACTTC
TRBD2	16	TRBJ2-2	TRBV7-3	.	CASSLLAGQPTGELLF	TGTGCCAGCAGCTTGCTAGCGGGCCAACCCACCGGGGAGCTGCTTTTT
TRBD1	14	TRBJ1-5	TRBV6-1	.	CASRRGQGKQPQHF	TGTGCCAGCAGGAGAGGACAGGGAAAACAGCCCCAGCATTTT
TRBD1	13	TRBJ1-6	TRBV19	.	CASGQGLYSPLHF	TGTGCCAGTGGACAGGGGCTTTATTCACCCCTCCACTTT
TRBD1	16	TRBJ2-3	TRBV5-1	.	CASSLRGQGSTDTQYF	TGCGCCAGCAGCTTAAGGGGACAGGGAAGCACAGATACGCAGTATTTT
TRBD2	18	TRBJ2-6	TRBV9	.	CASSVGLAERRRANVLTF	TGTGCCAGCAGCGTGGGACTAGCGGAACGTCGTCGGGCCAACGTCCTGACTTTC
.	18	TRBJ2-7	TRBV12-2	.	CASPYPGTGGPSSYEQYF	TGTGCAAGTCCCTATCCCGGGACAGGGGGCCCAAGCTCCTACGAGCAGTACTTC
.	15	TRBJ1-2	TRBV6-5	.	CASRDGGTGRDGYTF	TGTGCCAGCAGGGACGGAGGAACAGGGAGGGATGGCTACACCTTC
.	15	TRBJ1-2	TRBV19	.	CASSNHRSENYGYTF	TGTGCCAGTAGTAACCACAGATCGGAAAACTATGGCTACACCTTC
.	16	TRBJ1-2	TRBV5-6	.	CASSFRTNKDNYGYTF	TGTGCCAGCAGCTTCAGAACGAACAAAGATAACTATGGCTACACCTTC
TRBD1	13	TRBJ1-1	TRBV6-5	once	CASRRDRDTEAFF	TGTGCCAGCAGGAGGGACAGAGACACTGAAGCTTTCTTT
.	13	TRBJ1-1	TRBV2	.	CASLGGVNTEAFF	TGTGCCAGCCTCGGGGGGGTGAACACTGAAGCTTTCTTT
TRBD1	13	TRBJ2-7	TRBV30	.	CAWSRGRGNEQYF	TGTGCCTGGAGCAGGGGGCGAGGTAACGAGCAGTACTTC
.	16	TRBJ1-5	TRBV6-1	once	CASREPGLRSNQPQHF	TGTGCCAGCAGGGAACCGGGACTGCGTAGCAATCAGCCCCAGCATTTT
.	14	TRBJ2-7	TRBV18	.	CASSPPQGLGEQYF	TGTGCCAGCTCACCACCGCAGGGGCTAGGCGAGCAGTACTTC
TRBD1	15	TRBJ1-2	TRBV30	.	CAWSVYRQGAYGYTF	TGTGCCTGGAGTGTATATAGGCAGGGGGCGTATGGCTACACCTTC
.	15	TRBJ2-1	TRBV28	.	CASSLQGSGVHEQFF	TGTGCCAGCAGTTTACAGGGTTCAGGGGTACATGAGCAGTTCTTC
.	12	TRBJ2-1	TRBV5-8	.	CASSFSRLGQFF	TGTGCCAGCAGCTTTTCGCGACTTGGGCAGTTCTTC